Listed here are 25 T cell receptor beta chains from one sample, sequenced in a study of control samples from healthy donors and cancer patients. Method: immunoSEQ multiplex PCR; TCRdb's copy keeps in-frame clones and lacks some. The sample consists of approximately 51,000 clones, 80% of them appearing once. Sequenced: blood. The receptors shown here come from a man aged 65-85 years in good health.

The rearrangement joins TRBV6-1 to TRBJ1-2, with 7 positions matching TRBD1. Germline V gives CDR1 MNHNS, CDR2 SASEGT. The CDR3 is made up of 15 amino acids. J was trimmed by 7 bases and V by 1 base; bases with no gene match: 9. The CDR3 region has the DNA TGTGCCAGCAGTGAAGTTGGAGGGGGCGAGGGTGGCTACACCTTC. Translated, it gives CASSEVGGGEGGYTF.

CDR3 sequence: CASVGAGEQFF. DNA for the CDR3: TGTGCCAGCGTAGGGGCTGGGGAGCAGTTCTTC. The V gene is TRBV6-5, the J gene TRBJ2-1; D is perhaps TRBD1 (5 bases). Germline assignment: CDR1 MNHEY and CDR2 SVGAGI. This CDR3 region has 11 residues. Trimming stripped 8 bases from V and 10 bases from J, with 12 bases between.

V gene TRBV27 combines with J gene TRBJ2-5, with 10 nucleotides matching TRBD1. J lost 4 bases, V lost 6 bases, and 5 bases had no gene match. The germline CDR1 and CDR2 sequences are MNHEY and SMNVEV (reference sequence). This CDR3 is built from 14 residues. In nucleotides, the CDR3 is TGTGCCAGCAGCAAGGACAGGGGGGGAGAGACCCAGTACTTC. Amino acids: CASSKDRGGETQYF.

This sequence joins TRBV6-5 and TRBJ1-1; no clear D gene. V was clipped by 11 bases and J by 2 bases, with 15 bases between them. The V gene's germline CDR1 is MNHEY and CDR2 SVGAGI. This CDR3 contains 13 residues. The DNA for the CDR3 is TGTGCCGGGAAGAGGAGTGTAAACACTGAAGCTTTCTTT. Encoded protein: CAGKRSVNTEAFF.

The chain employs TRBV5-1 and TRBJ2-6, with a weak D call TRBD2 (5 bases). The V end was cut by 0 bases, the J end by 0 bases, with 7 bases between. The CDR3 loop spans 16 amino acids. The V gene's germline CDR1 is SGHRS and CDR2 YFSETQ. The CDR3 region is CASSLGRASGANVLTF. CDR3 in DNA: TGCGCCAGCAGCTTGGGGCGGGCCTCTGGGGCCAACGTCCTGACTTTC.

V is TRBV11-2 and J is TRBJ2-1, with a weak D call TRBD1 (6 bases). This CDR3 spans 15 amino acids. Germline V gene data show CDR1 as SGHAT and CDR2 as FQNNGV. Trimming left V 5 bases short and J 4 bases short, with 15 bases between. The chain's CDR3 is CASSRRQVFYNEQFF. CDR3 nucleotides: TGTGCCAGCAGCCGCAGACAGGTATTTTACAATGAGCAGTTCTTC.

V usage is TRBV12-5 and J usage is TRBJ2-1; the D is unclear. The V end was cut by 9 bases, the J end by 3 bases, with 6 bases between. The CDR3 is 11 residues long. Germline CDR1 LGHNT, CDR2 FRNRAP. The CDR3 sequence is CASALYNEQFF. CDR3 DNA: TGTGCTAGCGCCCTCTACAATGAGCAGTTCTTC.

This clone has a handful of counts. The CDR3 DNA is TGTGCCAGCAGCTTGGAGGGAGGGAGCACAGATACGCAGTATTTT. It yields the protein CASSLEGGSTDTQYF. This chain joins TRBV5-4 and TRBJ2-3; TRBD2 matches 7 bases. The CDR3 loop spans 15 amino acids. V shed 0 bases and J 0 bases; nucleotides not matched to a gene: 1. Germline CDR1 SGHNT, CDR2 YYREEE (reference sequence).

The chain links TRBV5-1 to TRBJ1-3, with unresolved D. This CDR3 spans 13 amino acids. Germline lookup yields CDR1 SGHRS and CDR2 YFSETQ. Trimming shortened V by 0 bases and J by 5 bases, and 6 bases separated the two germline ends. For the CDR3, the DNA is TGCGCCAGCAGCTTGGCCGAAAGAAACACCATATATTTT. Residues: CASSLAERNTIYF.

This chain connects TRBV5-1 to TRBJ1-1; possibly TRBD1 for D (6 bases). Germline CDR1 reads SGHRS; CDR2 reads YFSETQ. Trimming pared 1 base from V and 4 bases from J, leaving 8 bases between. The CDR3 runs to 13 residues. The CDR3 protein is CASSLQGGTEAFF. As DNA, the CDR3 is TGCGCCAGCAGCTTGCAAGGGGGCACTGAAGCTTTCTTT. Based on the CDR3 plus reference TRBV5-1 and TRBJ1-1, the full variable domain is KAGVTQTPRYLIKTRGQQVTLSCSPISGHRSVSWYQQTPGQGLQFLFEYFSETQRNKGNFPGRFSGRQFSNSRSEMNVSTLELGDSALYLCASSLQGGTEAFFGQGTRLTVV.

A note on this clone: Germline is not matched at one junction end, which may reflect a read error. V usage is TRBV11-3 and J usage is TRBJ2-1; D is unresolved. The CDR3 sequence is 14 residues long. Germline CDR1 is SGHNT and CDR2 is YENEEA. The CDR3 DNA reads TGTGCCAGCACCTTACACGGGTCCTACAATGAGCAGTTCTTC. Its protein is CASTLHGSYNEQFF.

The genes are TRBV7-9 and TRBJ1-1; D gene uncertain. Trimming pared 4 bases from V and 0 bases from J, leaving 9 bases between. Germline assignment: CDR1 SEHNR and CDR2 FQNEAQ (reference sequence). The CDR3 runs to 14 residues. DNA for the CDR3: TGTGCCAGCAGCTCGGTTCAGGTGAACACTGAAGCTTTCTTT. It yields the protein CASSSVQVNTEAFF.

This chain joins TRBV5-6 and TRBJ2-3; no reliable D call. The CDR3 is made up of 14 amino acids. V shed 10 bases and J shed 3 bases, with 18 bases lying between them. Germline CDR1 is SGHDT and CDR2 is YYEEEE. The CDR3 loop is CAASSMARTDTQYF. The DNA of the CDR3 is TGTGCCGCGTCATCAATGGCAAGGACAGATACGCAGTATTTT. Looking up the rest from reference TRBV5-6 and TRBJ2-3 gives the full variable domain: DAGVTQSPTHLIKTRGQQVTLRCSPKSGHDTVSWYQQALGQGPQFIFQYYEEEERQRGNFPDRFSGHQFPNYSSELNVNALLLGDSALYLCAASSMARTDTQYFGPGTRLTVL.

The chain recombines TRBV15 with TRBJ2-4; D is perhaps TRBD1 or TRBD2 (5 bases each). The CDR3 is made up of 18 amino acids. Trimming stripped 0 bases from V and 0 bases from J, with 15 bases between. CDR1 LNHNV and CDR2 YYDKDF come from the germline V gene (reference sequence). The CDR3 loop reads CATSRDRLWDLAKNIQYF. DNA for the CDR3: TGTGCCACCAGCAGAGATCGATTGTGGGACCTAGCCAAAAACATTCAGTACTTC.

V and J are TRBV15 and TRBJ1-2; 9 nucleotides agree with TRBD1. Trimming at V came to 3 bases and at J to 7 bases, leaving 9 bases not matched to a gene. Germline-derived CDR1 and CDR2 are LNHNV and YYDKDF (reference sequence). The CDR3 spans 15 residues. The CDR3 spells CATSSRDRELRGYTF. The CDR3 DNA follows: TGTGCCACCAGCAGCCGGGACAGGGAACTACGTGGCTACACCTTC.

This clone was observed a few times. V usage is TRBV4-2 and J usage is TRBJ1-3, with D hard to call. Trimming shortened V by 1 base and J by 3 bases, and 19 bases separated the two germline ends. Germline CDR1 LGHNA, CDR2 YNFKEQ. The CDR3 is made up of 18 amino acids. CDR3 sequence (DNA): TGTGCCAGCAGCCAAGTCCATGGAGGAATGACCCTTGGAAACACCATATATTTT. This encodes CASSQVHGGMTLGNTIYF.

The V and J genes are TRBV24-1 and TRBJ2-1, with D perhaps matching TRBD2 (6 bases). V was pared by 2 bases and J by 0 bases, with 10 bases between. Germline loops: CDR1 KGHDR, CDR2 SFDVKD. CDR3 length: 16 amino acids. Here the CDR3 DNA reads TGTGCCACCAGTGATTCTCTAGCGACCTCCTACAATGAGCAGTTCTTC. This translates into CATSDSLATSYNEQFF.

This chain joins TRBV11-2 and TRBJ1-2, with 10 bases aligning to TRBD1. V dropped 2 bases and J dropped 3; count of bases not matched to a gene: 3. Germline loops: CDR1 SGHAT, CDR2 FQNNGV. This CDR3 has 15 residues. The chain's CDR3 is CASSLRTGGYYGYTF. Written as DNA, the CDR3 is TGTGCCAGCAGCTTAAGGACAGGGGGATACTATGGCTACACCTTC. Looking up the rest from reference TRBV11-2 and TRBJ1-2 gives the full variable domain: EAGVAQSPRYKIIEKRQSVAFWCNPISGHATLYWYQQILGQGPKLLIQFQNNGVVDDSQLPKDRFSAERLKGVDSTLKIQPAKLEDSAVYLCASSLRTGGYYGYTFGSGTRLTVV.

CDR3 DNA sequence: TGTGCCAGCAGTTACGGGCATAACTATGGCTACACCTTC. Encoded protein: CASSYGHNYGYTF. The chain uses TRBV6-5 and TRBJ1-2; no clear D. Trimming removed 2 bases at V and 1 base at J, with 5 bases between. Germline V CDR1 and CDR2: MNHEY, SVGAGI. CDR3 size: 13 residues.

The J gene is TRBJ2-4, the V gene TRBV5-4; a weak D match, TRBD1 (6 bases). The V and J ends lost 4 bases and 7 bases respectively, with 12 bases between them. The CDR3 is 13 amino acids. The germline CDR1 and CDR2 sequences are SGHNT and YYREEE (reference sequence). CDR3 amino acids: CASSTGHANIQYF. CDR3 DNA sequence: TGTGCCAGCAGCACGGGACACGCCAACATTCAGTACTTC.

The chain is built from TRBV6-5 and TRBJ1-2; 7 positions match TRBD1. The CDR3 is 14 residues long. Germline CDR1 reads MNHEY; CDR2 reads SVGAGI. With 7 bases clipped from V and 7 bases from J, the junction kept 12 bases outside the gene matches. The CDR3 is CASTLGRGRGGYTF. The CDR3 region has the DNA TGTGCCAGCACCCTAGGAAGGGGGCGAGGTGGCTACACCTTC.

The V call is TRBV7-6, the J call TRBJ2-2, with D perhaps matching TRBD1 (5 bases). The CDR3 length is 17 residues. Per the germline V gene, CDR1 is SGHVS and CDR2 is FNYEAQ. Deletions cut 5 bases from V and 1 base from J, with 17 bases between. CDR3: CASSPILRGRNTGELFF. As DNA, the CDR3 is TGTGCCAGCAGCCCGATATTAAGGGGCCGGAACACCGGGGAGCTGTTTTTT.

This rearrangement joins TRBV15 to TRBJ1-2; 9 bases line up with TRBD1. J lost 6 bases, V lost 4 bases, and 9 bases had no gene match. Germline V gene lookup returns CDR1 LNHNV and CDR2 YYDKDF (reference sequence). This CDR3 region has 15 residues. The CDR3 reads CATSTRQGVGDGYTF. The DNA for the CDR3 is TGTGCCACCAGCACCAGACAGGGGGTGGGAGATGGCTACACCTTC.

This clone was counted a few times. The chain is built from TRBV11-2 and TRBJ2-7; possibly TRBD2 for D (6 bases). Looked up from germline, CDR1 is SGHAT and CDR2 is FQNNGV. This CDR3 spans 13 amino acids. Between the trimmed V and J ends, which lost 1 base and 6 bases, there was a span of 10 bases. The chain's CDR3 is CASSLVTRSEQYF. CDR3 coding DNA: TGTGCCAGCAGCTTAGTGACTAGAAGCGAGCAGTACTTC.

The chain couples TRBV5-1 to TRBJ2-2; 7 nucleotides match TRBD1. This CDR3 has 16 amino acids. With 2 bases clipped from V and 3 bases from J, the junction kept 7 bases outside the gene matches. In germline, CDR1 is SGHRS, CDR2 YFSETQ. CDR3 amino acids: CASSFLQGLDTGELFF. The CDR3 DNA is TGCGCCAGCAGCTTCTTACAGGGGCTGGACACCGGGGAGCTGTTTTTT.